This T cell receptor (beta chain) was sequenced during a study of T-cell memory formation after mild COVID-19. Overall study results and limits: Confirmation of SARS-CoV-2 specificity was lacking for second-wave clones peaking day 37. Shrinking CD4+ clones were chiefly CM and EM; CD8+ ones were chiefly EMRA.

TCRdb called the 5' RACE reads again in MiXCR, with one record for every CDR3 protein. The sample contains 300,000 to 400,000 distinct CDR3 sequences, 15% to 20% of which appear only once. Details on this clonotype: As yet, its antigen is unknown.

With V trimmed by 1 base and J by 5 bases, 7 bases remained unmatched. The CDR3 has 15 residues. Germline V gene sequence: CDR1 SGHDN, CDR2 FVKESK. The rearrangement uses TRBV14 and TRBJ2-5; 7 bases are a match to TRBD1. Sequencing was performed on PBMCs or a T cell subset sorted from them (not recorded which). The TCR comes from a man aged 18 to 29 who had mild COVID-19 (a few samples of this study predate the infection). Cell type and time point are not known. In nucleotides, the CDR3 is TGTGCCAGCAGCCAAGGGACAGGCTCCTGGGAGACCCAGTACTTC. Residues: CASSQGTGSWETQYF.